This T cell receptor beta chain was observed in a study of early T cells in non-severe SARS-CoV-2 infection. Germline-derived CDR1 and CDR2 are LGHDT and YNNKEL (reference sequence). This CDR3 region has 13 residues. The V gene lost 6 bases and the J gene lost 7 bases, with 16 bases spanning the gap. Using its own MiXCR run on the 5' RACE reads, TCRdb lists one record per CDR3 protein. The repertoire includes 25,000 to 30,000 distinct CDR3 sequences, more than 4% of them detected once, and about 2.7% sits in the top ten. This clonotype was seen a handful of times. Sample: whole blood. V is TRBV3-1 and J is TRBJ2-7, with D possibly matching TRBD2 (6 bases). This clonotype originated in an adult who was a healthcare worker with PCR-confirmed SARS-CoV-2 infection or an uninfected control (not recorded which). In DNA, the CDR3 is TGTGCCAGCAGGCGGGACGCGCTGGGGGAGCAGTACTTC. Translated: CASRRDALGEQYF.